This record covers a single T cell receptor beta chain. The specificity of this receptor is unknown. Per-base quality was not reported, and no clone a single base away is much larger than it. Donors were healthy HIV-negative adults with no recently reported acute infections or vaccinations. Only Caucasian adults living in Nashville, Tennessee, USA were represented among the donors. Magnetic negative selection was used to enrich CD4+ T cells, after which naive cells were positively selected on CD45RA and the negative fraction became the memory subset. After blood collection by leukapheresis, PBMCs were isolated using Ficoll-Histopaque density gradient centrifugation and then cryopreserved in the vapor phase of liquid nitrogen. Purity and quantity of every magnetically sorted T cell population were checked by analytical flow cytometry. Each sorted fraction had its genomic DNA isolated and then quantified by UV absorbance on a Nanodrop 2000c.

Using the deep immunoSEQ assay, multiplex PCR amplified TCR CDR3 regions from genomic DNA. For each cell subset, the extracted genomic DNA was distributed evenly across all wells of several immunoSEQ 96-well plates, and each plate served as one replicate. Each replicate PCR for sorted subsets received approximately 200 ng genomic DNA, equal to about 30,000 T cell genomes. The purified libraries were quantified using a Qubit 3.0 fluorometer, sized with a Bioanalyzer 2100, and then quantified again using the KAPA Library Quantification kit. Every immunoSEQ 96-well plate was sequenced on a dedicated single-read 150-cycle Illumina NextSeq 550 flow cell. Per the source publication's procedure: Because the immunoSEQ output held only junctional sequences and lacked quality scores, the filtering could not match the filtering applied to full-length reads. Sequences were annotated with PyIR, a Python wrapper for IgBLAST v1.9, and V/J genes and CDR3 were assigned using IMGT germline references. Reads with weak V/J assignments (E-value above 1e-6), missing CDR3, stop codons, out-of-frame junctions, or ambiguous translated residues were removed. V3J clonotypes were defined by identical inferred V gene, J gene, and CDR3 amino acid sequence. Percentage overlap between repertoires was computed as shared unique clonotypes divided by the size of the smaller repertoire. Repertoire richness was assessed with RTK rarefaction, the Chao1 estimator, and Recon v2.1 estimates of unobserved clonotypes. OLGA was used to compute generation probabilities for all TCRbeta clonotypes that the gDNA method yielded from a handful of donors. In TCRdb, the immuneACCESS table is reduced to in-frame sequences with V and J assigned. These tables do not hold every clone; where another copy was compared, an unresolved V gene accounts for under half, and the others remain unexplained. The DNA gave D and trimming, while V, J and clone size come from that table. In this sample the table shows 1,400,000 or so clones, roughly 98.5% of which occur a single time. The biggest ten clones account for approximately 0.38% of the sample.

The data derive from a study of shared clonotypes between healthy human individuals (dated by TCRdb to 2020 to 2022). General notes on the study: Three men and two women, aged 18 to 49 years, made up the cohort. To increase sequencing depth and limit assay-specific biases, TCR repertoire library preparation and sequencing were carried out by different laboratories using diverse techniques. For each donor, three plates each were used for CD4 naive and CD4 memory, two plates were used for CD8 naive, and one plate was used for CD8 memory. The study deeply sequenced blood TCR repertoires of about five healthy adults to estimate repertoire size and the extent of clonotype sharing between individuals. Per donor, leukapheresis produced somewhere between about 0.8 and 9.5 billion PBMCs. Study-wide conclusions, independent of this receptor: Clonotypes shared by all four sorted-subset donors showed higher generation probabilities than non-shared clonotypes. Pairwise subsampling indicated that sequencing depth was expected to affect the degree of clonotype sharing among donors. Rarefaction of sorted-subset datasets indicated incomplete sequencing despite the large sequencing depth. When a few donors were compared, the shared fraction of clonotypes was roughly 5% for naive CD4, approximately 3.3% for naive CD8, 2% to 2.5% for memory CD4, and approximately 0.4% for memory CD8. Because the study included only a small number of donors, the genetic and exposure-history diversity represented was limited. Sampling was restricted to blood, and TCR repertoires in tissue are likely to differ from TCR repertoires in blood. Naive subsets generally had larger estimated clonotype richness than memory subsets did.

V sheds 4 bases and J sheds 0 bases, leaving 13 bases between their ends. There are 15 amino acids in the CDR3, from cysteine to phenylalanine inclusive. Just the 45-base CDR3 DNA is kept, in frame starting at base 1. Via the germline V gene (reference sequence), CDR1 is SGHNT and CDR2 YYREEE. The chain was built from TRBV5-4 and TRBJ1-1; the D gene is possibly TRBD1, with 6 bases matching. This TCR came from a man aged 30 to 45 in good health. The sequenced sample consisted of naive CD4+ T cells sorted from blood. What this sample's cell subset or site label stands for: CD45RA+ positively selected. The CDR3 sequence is CASSVQGSLNTEAFF. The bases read TGTGCCAGCAGCGTTCAGGGGTCATTGAACACTGAAGCTTTCTTT.